These 5 T cell receptor beta chains share one sample of origin, sequenced in a study of immune evolution from preneoplasia to lung adenocarcinoma. This table comes from immunoSEQ multiplex PCR, and its TCRdb copy is limited to in-frame clones, with some not included. Of a few thousand clones listed, around 88% were seen once; the top ten hold roughly 2.3%. Sequencing input: FFPE lung adenocarcinoma in situ tissue. These receptors were collected from a person aged 55-80 years with lung adenocarcinoma.

The chain has TRBV11-2 and TRBJ1-3; D is ambiguous. CDR3 size: 16 residues. From germline, CDR1 is SGHAT and CDR2 FQNNGV. Trimming left V 4 bases short and J 0 bases short, with 13 bases between. The CDR3 bases are TGTGCCAGCAGCTCCCTTACTGCCTCCTCTGGAAACACCATATATTTT. This codes for CASSSLTASSGNTIYF. The full variable domain, with the rest looked up from reference TRBV11-2 and TRBJ1-3, is EAGVAQSPRYKIIEKRQSVAFWCNPISGHATLYWYQQILGQGPKLLIQFQNNGVVDDSQLPKDRFSAERLKGVDSTLKIQPAKLEDSAVYLCASSSLTASSGNTIYFGEGSWLTVV.

The genes are TRBV7-2 and TRBJ2-2; TRBD1 matches at 9 bases. The CDR3 totals 17 residues. The J segment lost 5 bases and the V segment lost 4 bases, leaving 11 bases of the junction unmatched. The germline CDR1 and CDR2 sequences are SGHTA and FQGNSA. CDR3 amino acids: CASSSHSLQGATGELFF. CDR3 nucleotide sequence: TGTGCCAGCAGCTCACACTCCCTACAGGGGGCGACCGGGGAGCTGTTTTTT.

The chain carries TRBV7-2 and TRBJ2-2; D call uncertain. The V and J ends lost 2 bases and 0 bases respectively, with 4 bases between them. Germline V gene sequence: CDR1 SGHTA, CDR2 FQGNSA. CDR3 size: 14 residues. The chain's CDR3 is CASSLHANTGELFF. DNA of the CDR3: TGTGCCAGCAGCTTACATGCGAACACCGGGGAGCTGTTTTTT.

The gene calls are TRBV25-1 and TRBJ1-4; D is uncertain. Germline V gives CDR1 MGHDK, CDR2 SYGVNS. The CDR3 is made up of 12 amino acids. V lost 5 bases and J lost 12, with 13 bases in between. As DNA, the CDR3 is TGTGCCAGCAGTAAGTCCAGTTGGGAACTGTTTTTT. This encodes CASSKSSWELFF.

A single count supports this clone. This rearrangement joins TRBV6-4 to TRBJ2-1; 8 bases line up with TRBD2. Germline CDR1 and CDR2: MRHNA and SNTAGT. This CDR3 region has 14 residues. Trimming at V came to 5 bases and at J to 6 bases, leaving 6 bases not matched to a gene. DNA of the CDR3: TGTGCCAGCAGTCCGGGGGGGACTAGCAATGAGCAGTTCTTC. Translating it yields CASSPGGTSNEQFF.